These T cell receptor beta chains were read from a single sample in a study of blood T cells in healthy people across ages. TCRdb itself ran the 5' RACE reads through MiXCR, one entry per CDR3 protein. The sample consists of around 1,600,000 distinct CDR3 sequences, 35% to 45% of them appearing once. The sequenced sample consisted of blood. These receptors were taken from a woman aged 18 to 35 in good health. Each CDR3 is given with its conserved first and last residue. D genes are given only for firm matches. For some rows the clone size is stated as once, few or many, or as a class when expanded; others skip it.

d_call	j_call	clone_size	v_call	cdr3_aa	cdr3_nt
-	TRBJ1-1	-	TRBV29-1	CSVGPLLTPDTEAFF	TGCAGCGTTGGGCCCCTCCTTACCCCAGACACTGAAGCTTTCTTT
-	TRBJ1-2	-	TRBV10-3	CAISGRGGPNYGYTF	TGTGCCATCAGCGGCCGGGGGGGCCCTAACTATGGCTACACCTTC
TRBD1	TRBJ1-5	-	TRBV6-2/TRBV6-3	CASGQVSPQHF	TGTGCCAGCGGACAGGTTTCGCCCCAGCATTTT
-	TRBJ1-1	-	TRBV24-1	CATSDSPARRTEAFF	TGTGCCACCAGTGATTCCCCTGCGAGGCGCACTGAAGCTTTCTTT
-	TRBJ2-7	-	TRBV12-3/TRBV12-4	CASSHRVKPYEQYF	TGTGCCAGCAGCCACAGAGTCAAACCCTACGAGCAGTACTTC
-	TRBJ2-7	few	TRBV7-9	CASSFVGPSYEQYF	TGTGCCAGCAGCTTCGTCGGACCTTCCTACGAGCAGTACTTC
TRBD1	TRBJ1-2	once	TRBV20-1	CSAKTGGSGYTF	TGCAGTGCCAAGACAGGGGGAAGCGGCTACACCTTC
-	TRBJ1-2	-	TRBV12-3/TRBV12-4	CTSSRDTYGYTF	TGTACCAGCAGTCGGGACACCTACGGCTACACCTTC
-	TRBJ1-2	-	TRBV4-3	CASSQVERAIHGYTF	TGCGCCAGCAGCCAAGTGGAAAGGGCTATCCATGGCTACACCTTC
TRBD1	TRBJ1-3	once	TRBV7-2	CASSPTGENTIYF	TGTGCCAGCAGCCCGACAGGGGAGAACACCATATATTTT
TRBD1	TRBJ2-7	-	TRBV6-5	CASSYYRGASEQYF	TGTGCCAGCAGTTACTACAGGGGCGCTAGCGAGCAGTACTTC
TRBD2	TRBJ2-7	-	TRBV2	CAITHLGGSSYNEQYF	TGTGCCATTACCCACCTAGGCGGGAGTTCCTACAATGAGCAGTACTTC
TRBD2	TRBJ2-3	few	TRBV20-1	CSVRRLSGGALNTQYF	TGCAGTGTTAGGCGACTTAGCGGGGGGGCCTTGAATACGCAGTATTTT
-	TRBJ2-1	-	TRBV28	CASSSLWVGRSYNEQFF	TGTGCCAGCAGTTCACTGTGGGTCGGGAGATCATACAATGAGCAGTTCTTC
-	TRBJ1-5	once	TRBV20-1	CSASLGSGYQPQHF	TGCAGTGCTAGCTTAGGAAGCGGGTATCAGCCCCAGCATTTT
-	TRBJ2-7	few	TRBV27	CASSPLVGEQYF	TGTGCCAGCAGTCCTCTGGTGGGTGAGCAGTACTTC
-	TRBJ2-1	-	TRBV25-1	CASSDVGGSGANNEQFF	TGTGCCAGCAGTGACGTTGGAGGGAGTGGTGCAAACAATGAGCAGTTCTTC
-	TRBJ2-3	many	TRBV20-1	CSASLPGIGTDTQYF	TGCAGTGCTAGTCTGCCGGGCATCGGGACAGATACGCAGTATTTT
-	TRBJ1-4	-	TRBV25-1	CASSDRMAEEKLFF	TGTGCCAGCAGTGATCGTATGGCGGAGGAAAAACTGTTTTTT
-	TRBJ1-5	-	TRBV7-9	CASSFYGGKNSNQPQHF	TGTGCCAGCAGCTTCTATGGGGGCAAGAATAGCAATCAGCCCCAGCATTTT
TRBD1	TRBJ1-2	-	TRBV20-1	CSARDVGGDGYGYTF	TGCAGTGCTAGAGATGTAGGGGGCGATGGATATGGCTACACCTTC
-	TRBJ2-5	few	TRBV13	CASSLVYTGTETQYF	TGTGCCAGCAGCTTAGTCTATACAGGGACCGAGACCCAGTACTTC
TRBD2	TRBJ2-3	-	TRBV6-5	CASGYNQWGGEVTDTQYF	TGTGCCAGCGGTTACAACCAATGGGGGGGGGAAGTCACAGATACGCAGTATTTT
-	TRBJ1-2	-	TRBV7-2	CASSPFGGRGGYTF	TGTGCCAGCAGCCCGTTTGGGGGACGCGGTGGCTACACCTTC
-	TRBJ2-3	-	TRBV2	CASIGLPITDTQYF	TGTGCCAGCATTGGACTGCCCATCACAGATACGCAGTATTTT
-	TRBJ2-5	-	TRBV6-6	CASSPGGWETRYF	TGTGCCAGCAGTCCCGGCGGTTGGGAGACCCGGTACTTC
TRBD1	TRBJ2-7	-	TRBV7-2	CASSFDRGTYNEQYF	TGTGCCAGCAGTTTTGACAGGGGAACCTACAATGAGCAGTACTTC
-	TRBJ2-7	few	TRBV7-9	CASSEDGSSYNEQYF	TGTGCCAGCAGCGAAGACGGTAGCTCCTACAATGAGCAGTACTTC
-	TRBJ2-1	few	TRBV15	CATSREWGEEQFF	TGTGCCACCAGCAGAGAATGGGGTGAGGAGCAGTTCTTC
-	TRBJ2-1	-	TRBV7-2	CASSYPGLASSYNEQFF	TGTGCCAGCAGCTACCCGGGACTTGCGTCGTCCTACAATGAGCAGTTCTTC
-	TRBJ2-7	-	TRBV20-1	CSARPLAEAYEQYF	TGCAGTGCTCGACCCCTGGCGGAGGCCTACGAGCAGTACTTC
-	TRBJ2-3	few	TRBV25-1	CASSPPLQGDTQYF	TGTGCCAGCAGTCCTCCGTTACAGGGAGATACGCAGTATTTT
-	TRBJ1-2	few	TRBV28	CASSFQRRKPYGYTF	TGTGCCAGCAGTTTCCAGAGACGGAAGCCCTATGGCTACACCTTC
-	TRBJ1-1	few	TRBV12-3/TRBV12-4	CASSLGVGDGAFF	TGTGCCAGCAGTTTAGGGGTAGGGGACGGAGCTTTCTTT
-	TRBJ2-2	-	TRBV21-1	CASSKGQGRSNTGELFF	TGTGCCAGCAGCAAGGGACAGGGCCGGTCGAACACCGGGGAGCTGTTTTTT
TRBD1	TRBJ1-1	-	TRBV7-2	CASSYDRVDTEAFF	TGTGCCAGCAGCTATGACAGGGTGGACACTGAAGCTTTCTTT
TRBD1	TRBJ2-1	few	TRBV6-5	CASSLGQGVRNEQFF	TGTGCCAGCAGCCTGGGACAGGGGGTTCGTAATGAGCAGTTCTTC
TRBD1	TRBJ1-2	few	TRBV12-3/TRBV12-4	CATMGQLLYGYTF	TGTGCCACCATGGGACAGCTTCTCTATGGCTACACCTTC
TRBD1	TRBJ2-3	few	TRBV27	CASSDYGQVYTDTQYF	TGTGCCAGCAGTGATTACGGACAGGTCTACACAGATACGCAGTATTTT
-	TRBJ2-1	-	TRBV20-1	CSAIARPYNEQFF	TGCAGTGCTATAGCGAGACCCTACAATGAGCAGTTCTTC
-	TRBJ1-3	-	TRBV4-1	CASSQVGGIGNTIYF	TGCGCCAGCAGCCAAGTTGGAGGTATCGGAAACACCATATATTTT
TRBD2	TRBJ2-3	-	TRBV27	CASSLRGVGRTGTQYF	TGTGCCAGCAGTTTACGGGGGGTAGGACGCACAGGTACGCAGTATTTT
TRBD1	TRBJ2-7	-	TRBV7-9	CASSDVYRGEQYF	TGTGCCAGCAGCGACGTTTACAGGGGCGAGCAGTACTTC